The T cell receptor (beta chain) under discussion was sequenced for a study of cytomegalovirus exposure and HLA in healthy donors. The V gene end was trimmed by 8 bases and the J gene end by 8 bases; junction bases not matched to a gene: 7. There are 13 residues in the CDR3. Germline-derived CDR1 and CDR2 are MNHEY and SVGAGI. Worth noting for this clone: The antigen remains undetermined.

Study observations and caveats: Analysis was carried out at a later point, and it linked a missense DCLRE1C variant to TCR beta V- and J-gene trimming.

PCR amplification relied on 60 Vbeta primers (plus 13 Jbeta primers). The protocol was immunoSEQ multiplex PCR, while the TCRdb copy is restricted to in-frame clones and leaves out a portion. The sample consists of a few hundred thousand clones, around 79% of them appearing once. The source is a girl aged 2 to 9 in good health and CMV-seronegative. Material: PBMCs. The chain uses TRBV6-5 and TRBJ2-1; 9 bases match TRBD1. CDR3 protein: CASRTGVLDEQFF. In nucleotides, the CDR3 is TGTGCCAGCCGGACAGGGGTTCTAGATGAGCAGTTCTTC.